These 25 T cell receptor beta chains were all obtained from the same sample, sequenced in a study of blood T cell repertoires in COVID-19. This table comes from immunoSEQ multiplex PCR, and its TCRdb copy is limited to in-frame clones, with some not included. The sample has about 190,000 clones; 86% are singletons. The sequencing input was PBMCs or T cells enriched from blood (not recorded which). The receptors shown here come from a woman between 35 and 50 years old in a cohort exposed to, infected with or recovered from COVID-19 (not recorded which).

The rearrangement uses TRBV6-1 and TRBJ2-5, with a weak D call TRBD2 (5 bases). Trimming stripped 2 bases from V and 8 bases from J, with 15 bases between. Per germline, CDR1 MNHNS and CDR2 SASEGT. The CDR3 spans 14 residues. In DNA form, the CDR3 reads TGTGCCAGCAGTGAAAAGTCAGGCGGGTCAACCCAGTACTTC. It yields the protein CASSEKSGGSTQYF.

The chain uses TRBV11-2 and TRBJ1-3; TRBD1 agrees at 8 bases. The trim removed 4 bases at V and 0 bases at J, leaving 2 bases unmatched. The CDR3 has 15 amino acids. The germline V gene encodes CDR1 SGHAT and CDR2 FQNNGV. The CDR3 coding sequence is TGTGCCAGCAGCTACGGACAGGGCTCTGGAAACACCATATATTTT. It encodes CASSYGQGSGNTIYF. Based on the CDR3 plus reference TRBV11-2 and TRBJ1-3, the full variable domain is EAGVAQSPRYKIIEKRQSVAFWCNPISGHATLYWYQQILGQGPKLLIQFQNNGVVDDSQLPKDRFSAERLKGVDSTLKIQPAKLEDSAVYLCASSYGQGSGNTIYFGEGSWLTVV.

The chain couples TRBV12-3 or TRBV12-4 to TRBJ1-1; D perhaps matches TRBD1 (5 bases). This CDR3 spans 11 amino acids. With 11 bases removed from V and 1 base from J, the gap between germline ends came to 8 bases. CDR3 region: CAGGSNTEAFF. As DNA, the CDR3 is TGTGCCGGGGGGTCGAACACTGAAGCTTTCTTT.

The chain uses TRBV2 and TRBJ2-7, with 9 bases fitting TRBD1. CDR3 length: 13 amino acids. Germline CDR1 SNHLY, CDR2 FYNNEI. J lost 4 bases, V lost 6 bases, and 4 bases had no gene match. The CDR3 region is CASRGDRVYEQYF. CDR3 nucleotide sequence: TGTGCCAGCAGGGGGGACAGGGTATACGAGCAGTACTTC.

The rearrangement links TRBV29-1 to TRBJ1-1; 9 bases are a match to TRBD1. Per the germline V gene, CDR1 is SQVTM and CDR2 is ANQGSEA. Germline trimming cut 6 bases from V and 5 bases from J; bases unmatched to any gene: 10. The CDR3 loop spans 14 amino acids. The CDR3 coding sequence is TGCAGCGTCGAAACAGGGGGCCGAGGTACTGAAGCTTTCTTT. It specifies CSVETGGRGTEAFF. The full variable domain, in which reference TRBV29-1 and TRBJ1-1 provide the parts outside the CDR3, is SAVISQKPSRDICQRGTSLTIQCQVDSQVTMMFWYRQQPGQSLTLIATANQGSEATYESGFVIDKFPISRPNLTFSTLTVSNMSPEDSSIYLCSVETGGRGTEAFFGQGTRLTVV.

The chain recombines TRBV11-2 with TRBJ2-7; TRBD1 aligns across 8 bases. Germline loops: CDR1 SGHAT, CDR2 FQNNGV. The length of the CDR3 is 15 residues. The V and J ends lost 0 bases and 3 bases, in that order; junction bases with no gene match: 4. Here the CDR3 DNA reads TGTGCCAGCAGCTTAGAGTACGGACAGGGCTACGAGCAGTACTTC. Translation: CASSLEYGQGYEQYF.

V gene TRBV28 combines with J gene TRBJ1-3; D is unclear. CDR3 length equals 17 residues. The V and J ends lost 5 bases and 2 bases respectively, with 19 bases between them. Per the germline V gene, CDR1 is MDHEN and CDR2 is SYDVKM. The CDR3 DNA sequence: TGTGCCAGCAGTGTAGCCCTCCCTCATTATACTGGAAACACCATATATTTT. Protein: CASSVALPHYTGNTIYF.

This chain connects TRBV1 to TRBJ2-3; the D call of TRBD2 is as the table states it, not checked on the DNA. TRBV1 is assigned pseudogene status. This CDR3 is built from 14 residues. The CDR3 region has the DNA TGCACCAGCAGCCAAGACCCGCGGGGGGATACGCAGTATTTT. It yields the protein CTSSQDPRGDTQYF.

This sequence joins TRBV24-1 and TRBJ2-1, with 7 bases aligning to TRBD2. J was trimmed by 6 bases and V by 3 bases; bases with no gene match: 13. Germline V gene lookup returns CDR1 KGHDR and CDR2 SFDVKD. There are 17 residues in the CDR3. The chain's CDR3 is CATSDIAWGGSLNEQFF. For the CDR3, the DNA is TGTGCCACCAGTGATATCGCGTGGGGCGGGAGCCTCAATGAGCAGTTCTTC.

This chain joins TRBV7-9 and TRBJ2-3, with 10 bases aligning to TRBD2. J gave up 0 bases and V 7 bases, and 4 bases lay outside the gene matches. Germline assignment: CDR1 SEHNR and CDR2 FQNEAQ (reference sequence). The CDR3 covers 15 residues. The DNA for the CDR3 is TGTGCCAGCACCACTAGCGGGATCAGCACAGATACGCAGTATTTT. Its translation: CASTTSGISTDTQYF.

The rearrangement uses TRBV24-1 and TRBJ2-3, with 11 bases fitting TRBD2. Germline CDR1 is KGHDR and CDR2 is SFDVKD. The CDR3 is 16 residues long. The V segment lost 9 bases and the J segment 4 bases; nucleotides outside the gene matches: 11. This CDR3 reads CATSSISGGASDTQYF. CDR3 nucleotides: TGTGCCACCTCATCAATTAGCGGGGGGGCCTCAGATACGCAGTATTTT.

The gene calls are TRBV6-5 and TRBJ1-5; D unresolved. V was trimmed by 5 bases and J by 6 bases, leaving 14 bases between them. Looked up from germline, CDR1 is MNHEY and CDR2 is SVGAGI. The CDR3 has 14 amino acids. The CDR3 DNA reads TGTGCCAGCAGTACTAAATCGGGTATTCAGCCCCAGCATTTT. Translation gives CASSTKSGIQPQHF.

The chain joins TRBV9 to TRBJ2-3; D gene uncertain. The CDR3 spans 14 residues. Trimming took 4 bases from V and 2 from J, leaving 11 bases between them. CDR1 and CDR2 from the germline V gene are SGDLS and YYNGEE. CDR3 DNA: TGTGCCAGCAGCCCCGATCCAGTCACAGATACGCAGTATTTT. Translated: CASSPDPVTDTQYF.

In nucleotides, the CDR3 is TGTGCCAGCAGCCCCGGGACTAGCGGTATTCTGTTCTTC. It encodes CASSPGTSGILFF. The V call is TRBV7-9, the J call TRBJ2-1, with 11 bases lining up with TRBD2. The CDR3 contains 13 residues. Germline lookup yields CDR1 SEHNR and CDR2 FQNEAQ (reference sequence). The V gene end was trimmed by 5 bases and the J gene end by 15 bases; junction bases not matched to a gene: 9.

The rearrangement uses TRBV4-1 and TRBJ2-1; D possibly corresponds to TRBD1 (6 bases). This CDR3 contains 16 residues. Trimming left V 0 bases short and J 2 bases short, with 11 bases between. The germline V gene encodes CDR1 MGHRA and CDR2 YSYEKL. CDR3 residues: CASSQDDRPAYNEQFF. In DNA, the CDR3 is TGCGCCAGCAGCCAAGATGACAGGCCGGCCTACAATGAGCAGTTCTTC.

V gene TRBV28 combines with J gene TRBJ1-6, with TRBD1 matching over 7 bases. The V and J ends lost 3 bases and 8 bases, in that order; junction bases with no gene match: 10. The germline gives CDR1 MDHEN, CDR2 SYDVKM. CDR3 length equals 16 residues. CDR3 DNA sequence: TGTGCCAGCAGTTTGGGCCCGACAGGGCTCGATTCACCCCTCCACTTT. Translating gives CASSLGPTGLDSPLHF.

The gene calls are TRBV7-8 and TRBJ1-1; no clear D gene. From germline, CDR1 is SGHVS and CDR2 FQNEAQ. Trimming left V 1 base short and J 4 bases short, with 10 bases between. The CDR3 extends over 14 amino acids. The CDR3 coding sequence is TGTGCCAGCAGCTTAGTTCAGAAAAGCACTGAAGCTTTCTTT. It yields the protein CASSLVQKSTEAFF.

The chain recombines TRBV11-2 with TRBJ2-7; D possibly corresponds to TRBD1 (7 bases). The germline gives CDR1 SGHAT, CDR2 FQNNGV. Between the trimmed V and J ends, which lost 3 bases and 6 bases, there was a span of 18 bases. This CDR3 spans 15 amino acids. The CDR3: CASSFLQGTLLEQYF. The CDR3 coding sequence is TGTGCCAGCAGCTTTCTACAGGGGACTCTCCTCGAGCAGTACTTC.

This rearrangement joins TRBV19 to TRBJ1-6; 8 nucleotides line up with TRBD1. The CDR3 spans 15 residues. Germline V gene sequence: CDR1 LNHDA, CDR2 SQIVND (reference sequence). Losses at the gene ends were 7 bases for V and 4 bases for J; bases not matched to a gene: 6. CDR3 nucleotide sequence: TGTGCCAGTAATCAACAGGGGGGATATAATTCACCCCTCCACTTT. It specifies CASNQQGGYNSPLHF.

The chain joins TRBV19 to TRBJ1-5; D might be TRBD1 (5 bases). V lost 7 bases to trimming and J lost 1 base, with 14 bases between them. CDR3 length: 15 residues. The germline gives CDR1 LNHDA, CDR2 SQIVND (reference sequence). CDR3 loop: CASMVGGRSNQPQHF. DNA for the CDR3: TGTGCCAGTATGGTCGGGGGAAGGAGCAATCAGCCCCAGCATTTT.

The chain joins TRBV7-9 to TRBJ2-1, with D unresolved. The V gene's germline CDR1 is SEHNR and CDR2 FQNEAQ (reference sequence). With 8 bases removed from V and 1 base from J, the gap between germline ends came to 9 bases. CDR3 length equals 13 residues. CDR3 sequence reads: CASRTVSYNEQFF. The CDR3 region has the DNA TGTGCCAGCCGTACAGTTTCCTACAATGAGCAGTTCTTC.

The chain links TRBV28 to TRBJ2-5, with D unclear. In germline, CDR1 is MDHEN, CDR2 SYDVKM. The ends were cut back, 5 bases at V and 0 bases at J, with 10 bases in the middle. The CDR3 has 14 amino acids. The CDR3 DNA follows: TGTGCCAGCAGTATCCAGAGGTACCAAGAGACCCAGTACTTC. The encoded protein is CASSIQRYQETQYF.

This chain connects TRBV25-1 to TRBJ2-7; TRBD1 matches 10 bases. The V gene's germline CDR1 is MGHDK and CDR2 SYGVNS. The CDR3 has 15 amino acids. The ends lost 4 bases at V and 3 bases at J; junction bases unmatched: 6. The CDR3 protein is CASSAAGTGDYEQYF. CDR3 DNA: TGTGCCAGCAGTGCTGCCGGGACAGGGGACTACGAGCAGTACTTC.

This chain uses TRBV7-2 with TRBJ2-5; D gene ambiguous. CDR3 size: 14 residues. Trimming took 5 bases from V and 5 from J, leaving 15 bases between them. The germline gives CDR1 SGHTA, CDR2 FQGNSA. The DNA for the CDR3 is TGTGCCAGCAGCCTACAGAGTGGTCGGGAGACCCAGTACTTC. This codes for CASSLQSGRETQYF.

The V gene is TRBV6-2 or TRBV6-3, the J gene TRBJ1-2; 10 bases match TRBD1. Looked up from germline, CDR1 is MNHEY and CDR2 is SVGEGT. Trimming took 3 bases from V and 8 from J; bases not matched to a gene: 6. The CDR3 loop spans 14 amino acids. This CDR3 reads CASSYDRGRRGYTF. The CDR3 DNA sequence: TGTGCCAGCAGTTATGACAGGGGGCGACGGGGCTACACCTTC.